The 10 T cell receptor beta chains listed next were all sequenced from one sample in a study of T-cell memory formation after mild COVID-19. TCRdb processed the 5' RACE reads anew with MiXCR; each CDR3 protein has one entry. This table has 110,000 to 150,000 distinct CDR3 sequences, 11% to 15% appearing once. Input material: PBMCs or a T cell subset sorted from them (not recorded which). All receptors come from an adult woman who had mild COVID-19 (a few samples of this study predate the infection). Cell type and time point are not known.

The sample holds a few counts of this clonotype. The CDR3 loop reads CASSLGDTATYEQYF. The CDR3 DNA reads TGCGCCAGCAGCTTGGGGGACACCGCTACCTACGAGCAGTACTTC. The V gene is TRBV5-1, the J gene TRBJ2-7; TRBD1 might be the D (6 bases). V was pared by 0 bases and J by 2 bases, with 12 bases between. This CDR3 has 15 residues. The V gene's germline CDR1 is SGHRS and CDR2 YFSETQ.

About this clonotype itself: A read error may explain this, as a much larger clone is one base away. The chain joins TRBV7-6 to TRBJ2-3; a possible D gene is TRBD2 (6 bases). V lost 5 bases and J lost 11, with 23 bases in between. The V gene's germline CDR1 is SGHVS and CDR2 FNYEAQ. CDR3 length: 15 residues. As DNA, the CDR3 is TGTGCCAGCAGCCAGGAGGCGGGGCATGCCCATTTGCAGTATTTT. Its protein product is CASSQEAGHAHLQYF.

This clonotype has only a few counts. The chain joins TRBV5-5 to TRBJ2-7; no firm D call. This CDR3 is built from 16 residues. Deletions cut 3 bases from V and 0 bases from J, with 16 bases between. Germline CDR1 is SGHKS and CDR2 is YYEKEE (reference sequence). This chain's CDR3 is CASSWEPGSSSYEQYF. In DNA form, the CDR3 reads TGTGCCAGCAGCTGGGAACCGGGTTCAAGCTCCTACGAGCAGTACTTC. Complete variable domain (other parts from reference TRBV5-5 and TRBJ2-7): DAGVTQSPTHLIKTRGQQVTLRCSPISGHKSVSWYQQVLGQGPQFIFQYYEKEERGRGNFPDRFSARQFPNYSSELNVNALLLGDSALYLCASSWEPGSSSYEQYFGPGTRLTVT.

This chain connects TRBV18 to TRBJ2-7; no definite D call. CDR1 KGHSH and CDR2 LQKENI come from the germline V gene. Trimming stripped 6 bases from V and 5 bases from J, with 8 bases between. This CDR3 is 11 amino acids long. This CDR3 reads CASSPSDEQYF. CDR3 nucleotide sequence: TGTGCCAGCTCCCCCTCGGACGAGCAGTACTTC.

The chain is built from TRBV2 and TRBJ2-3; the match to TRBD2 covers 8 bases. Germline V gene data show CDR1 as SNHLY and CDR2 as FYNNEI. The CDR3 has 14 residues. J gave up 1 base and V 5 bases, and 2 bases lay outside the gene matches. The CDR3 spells CASSSREGTDTQYF. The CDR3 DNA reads TGTGCCAGCAGTTCGCGGGAGGGCACAGATACGCAGTATTTT.

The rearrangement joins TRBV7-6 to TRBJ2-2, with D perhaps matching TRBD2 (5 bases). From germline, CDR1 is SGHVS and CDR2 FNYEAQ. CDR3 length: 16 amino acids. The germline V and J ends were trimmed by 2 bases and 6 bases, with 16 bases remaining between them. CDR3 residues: CASSLIGEPFSGELFF. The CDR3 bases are TGTGCCAGCAGCTTAATCGGGGAGCCCTTCTCCGGGGAGCTGTTTTTT. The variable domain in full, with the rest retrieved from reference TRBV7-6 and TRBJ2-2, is GAGVSQSPRYKVTKRGQDVALRCDPISGHVSLYWYRQALGQGPEFLTYFNYEAQQDKSGLPNDRFSAERPEGSISTLTIQRTEQRDSAMYRCASSLIGEPFSGELFFGEGSRLTVL.

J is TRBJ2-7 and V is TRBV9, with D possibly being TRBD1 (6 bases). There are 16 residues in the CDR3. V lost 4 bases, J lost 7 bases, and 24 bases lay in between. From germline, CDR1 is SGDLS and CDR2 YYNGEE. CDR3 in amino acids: CASSPPPQGTSGEQYF. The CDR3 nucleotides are TGTGCCAGCAGCCCCCCGCCTCAGGGGACCTCTGGGGAGCAGTACTTC. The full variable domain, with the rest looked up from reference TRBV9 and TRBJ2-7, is DSGVTQTPKHLITATGQRVTLRCSPRSGDLSVYWYQQSLDQGLQFLIQYYNGEERAKGNILERFSAQQFPDLHSELNLSSLELGDSALYFCASSPPPQGTSGEQYFGPGTRLTVT.

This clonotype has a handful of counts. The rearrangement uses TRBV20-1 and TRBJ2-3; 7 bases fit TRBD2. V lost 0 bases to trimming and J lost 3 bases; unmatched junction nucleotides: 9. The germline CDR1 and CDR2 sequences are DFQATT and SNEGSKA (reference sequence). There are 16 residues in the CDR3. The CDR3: CSARDRLAAGTDTQYF. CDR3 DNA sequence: TGCAGTGCTAGAGATCGGCTAGCGGCCGGTACAGATACGCAGTATTTT.

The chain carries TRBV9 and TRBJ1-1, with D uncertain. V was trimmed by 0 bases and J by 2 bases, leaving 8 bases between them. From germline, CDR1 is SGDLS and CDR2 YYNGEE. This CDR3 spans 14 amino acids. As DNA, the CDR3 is TGTGCCAGCAGCGTAGCGGCAGGAAACACTGAAGCTTTCTTT. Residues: CASSVAAGNTEAFF.

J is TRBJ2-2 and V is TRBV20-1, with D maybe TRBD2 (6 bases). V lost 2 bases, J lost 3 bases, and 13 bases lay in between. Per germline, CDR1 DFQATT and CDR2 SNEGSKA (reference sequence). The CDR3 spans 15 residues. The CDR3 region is CSARSFREHTGELFF. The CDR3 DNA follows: TGCAGTGCTAGATCCTTTCGGGAGCACACCGGGGAGCTGTTTTTT.